Many counts were recorded for the clone carrying this T cell receptor beta chain. Its antigen is unidentified. CDR3 length: 14 residues. J gave up 4 bases and V 2 bases, and 2 bases lay outside the gene matches. The germline gives CDR1 MNHEY, CDR2 SVGAGI. This sample stems from a study of T cell repertoires in cytomegalovirus infection. Study-level points and caveats: The ex vivo response showed dominance by HLA-C-restricted CMV-specific TCR beta clonotypes.

TCRdb re-derived calls from the reads in MiXCR, one entry per CDR3 protein. Of nearly 650,000 distinct CDR3 sequences listed, approximately 24% are singletons. The sequenced sample consisted of CD8+ T cells from PBMCs. The clonotype comes from a human donor in good health (CMV status not recorded). Some clones in this sample may be carry-over from other donors' samples. V usage is TRBV6-5 and J usage is TRBJ2-5, with 9 bases identical to TRBD2. CDR3 in amino acids: CASSYDSGGETQYF. CDR3 nucleotide sequence: TGTGCCAGCAGTTACGATAGCGGGGGAGAGACCCAGTACTTC.